The clone carrying this T cell receptor (beta chain) appeared many times. Its target is not known. Germline lookup yields CDR1 SGHRS and CDR2 YFSETQ. Trimming shortened V by 3 bases and J by 2 bases, and 15 bases separated the two germline ends. This CDR3 comprises 15 residues. These data originate in a study of CD8 T cells in ankylosing spondylitis. Study observations and caveats: As for the disease-linked clones, they showed a CD8+ phenotype and occurred at relatively low frequencies in peripheral blood. In ankylosing spondylitis blood, a motif of about 8 highly homologous TCR beta variants appeared characteristic.

Quantitative 5'-RACE with molecular barcodes generated TCR beta libraries. TCRdb fed the 5' RACE reads into MiXCR, producing one record per CDR3 protein. The sample carries about 460,000 distinct CDR3 sequences, roughly 5% recorded once. The chain combines TRBV5-1 with TRBJ2-7; maybe TRBD2 (6 bases). Sequencing was performed on blood, either unsorted or a sorted T cell fraction (not recorded which). This receptor was identified in a male donor with ankylosing spondylitis. This chain's CDR3 is CASSSERAGTYEQYF. The CDR3 nucleotides are TGCGCCAGCAGCTCCGAGCGGGCGGGGACCTACGAGCAGTACTTC.